A selection of T cell receptor beta chains follows, all from one sample in a study of blood T cells in healthy people across ages. Via MiXCR, TCRdb re-called the 5' RACE reads, giving one row per CDR3 protein. This sample carries hundreds of thousands of distinct CDR3 sequences, roughly 50% of them seen once, and the ten largest clones take roughly 25%. The sequenced material came from blood. Source of these receptors: a middle-aged man in good health. The CDR3 runs from the conserved cysteine through the conserved F or W. D genes are given only for firm matches. Part of the rows lack a size; the others show once, few, many or a class for expanded clones.

clone size,J gene,V gene,D gene,CDR3 protein,CDR3 DNA
-,TRBJ2-1,TRBV20-1,TRBD2,CSARVGTSEQFF,TGCAGTGCTAGAGTCGGGACTAGTGAGCAGTTCTTC
once,TRBJ2-1,TRBV6-1,-,CASRGTNRQGNEQFF,TGTGCCAGCAGGGGGACTAATAGACAGGGTAATGAGCAGTTCTTC
-,TRBJ2-1,TRBV2,-,CASSDLGRNEQFF,TGTGCCAGCAGTGACTTAGGGAGAAATGAGCAGTTCTTC
-,TRBJ2-2,TRBV4-1,-,CASSQDSGVTGELFF,TGCGCCAGCAGCCAAGATAGTGGGGTGACCGGGGAGCTGTTTTTT
-,TRBJ2-5,TRBV7-9,TRBD1,CASSSPGQGLFQETQYF,TGTGCCAGCAGCTCTCCGGGACAGGGGTTATTCCAAGAGACCCAGTACTTC
-,TRBJ1-2,TRBV5-1,-,CASSLDGLGDYGYTF,TGCGCCAGCAGCTTGGACGGTCTAGGCGACTATGGCTACACCTTC
-,TRBJ2-5,TRBV20-1,TRBD2,CSARPGLAGGETQYF,TGCAGTGCTAGACCGGGGCTAGCGGGAGGAGAGACCCAGTACTTC
few,TRBJ2-7,TRBV9,-,CASSPKTSGHEQYF,TGTGCCAGCAGCCCCAAGACTTCAGGGCACGAGCAGTACTTC
-,TRBJ2-1,TRBV2,TRBD2,CASSGGTSVINEQFF,TGTGCCAGCAGTGGTGGGACTAGCGTAATCAATGAGCAGTTCTTC
few,TRBJ2-7,TRBV7-9,-,CASSPAVLYEQYF,TGTGCCAGCAGCCCAGCCGTACTCTACGAGCAGTACTTC
-,TRBJ2-1,TRBV20-1,-,CSARSVLYNEQFF,TGCAGTGCTAGATCTGTCCTTTACAATGAGCAGTTCTTC
-,TRBJ2-1,TRBV24-1,-,CATSDHRDAGGHEQFF,TGTGCCACCAGTGATCACCGGGACGCCGGCGGCCATGAGCAGTTCTTC
once,TRBJ2-1,TRBV20-1,-,CSANPRGTTPYNEQFF,TGCAGTGCTAACCCGCGGGGCACGACACCCTACAATGAGCAGTTCTTC
-,TRBJ2-5,TRBV28,-,CASKFQGRETQYF,TGTGCCAGCAAATTCCAGGGACGGGAGACCCAGTACTTC
few,TRBJ2-7,TRBV7-9,-,CASSPPAGPYEQYF,TGTGCCAGCAGTCCCCCTGCGGGTCCCTACGAGCAGTACTTC
once,TRBJ2-1,TRBV20-1,-,CSAPSGGLGNEQFF,TGCAGTGCCCCGAGTGGGGGCCTTGGCAATGAGCAGTTCTTC
few,TRBJ2-1,TRBV5-1,TRBD2,CASSLEGLAAVDEQFF,TGCGCCAGCAGCTTGGAAGGACTAGCTGCGGTGGATGAGCAGTTCTTC
once,TRBJ2-3,TRBV5-6,TRBD2,CASGFRAGSTDTQYF,TGTGCCAGCGGCTTCCGAGCGGGGAGTACAGATACGCAGTATTTT
-,TRBJ2-5,TRBV6-6,-,CASNGYGETQYF,TGTGCCAGCAACGGGTATGGGGAGACCCAGTACTTC
many,TRBJ2-3,TRBV20-1,TRBD2,CSARGGNTQYF,TGCAGTGCTAGGGGAGGGAATACGCAGTATTTT
-,TRBJ2-3,TRBV3-1,-,CATSGWGSTDTQYF,TGTGCCACCTCGGGGTGGGGTTCCACAGATACGCAGTATTTT
-,TRBJ1-6,TRBV6-2/TRBV6-3,-,CASSYSGKPLHF,TGTGCCAGCAGTTACTCCGGGAAGCCCCTCCACTTT
-,TRBJ2-5,TRBV3-1,-,CASSLSTEASQETQYF,TGTGCCAGCAGCCTATCGACAGAGGCTAGCCAAGAGACCCAGTACTTC
-,TRBJ2-3,TRBV7-3,TRBD2,CASSLSLAGDTQYF,TGTGCCAGCAGCTTAAGTCTAGCGGGAGATACGCAGTATTTT
-,TRBJ2-3,TRBV12-3/TRBV12-4,-,CASRPFSGDMQYF,TGTGCCAGCAGGCCCTTTTCCGGAGATATGCAGTATTTT
-,TRBJ2-6,TRBV3-1,-,CASSQVVRRAGLDSGANVLTF,TGTGCCAGCAGCCAAGTTGTCCGACGGGCAGGACTCGACTCTGGGGCCAACGTCCTGACTTTC
-,TRBJ2-1,TRBV10-3,-,CAISVNQGYNEQFF,TGTGCCATCAGTGTTAATCAGGGCTACAATGAGCAGTTCTTC
-,TRBJ2-5,TRBV3-1,TRBD2,CAGSSRLAGGNEQYF,TGTGCCGGCAGCTCAAGACTAGCGGGAGGCAATGAGCAGTACTTC
-,TRBJ1-2,TRBV6-1,-,CASRPQEPTYGYTF,TGTGCCAGCAGACCACAGGAGCCTACCTATGGCTACACCTTC
few,TRBJ1-1,TRBV14,-,CASSQDLRVTEAFF,TGTGCCAGCAGCCAAGATCTCAGGGTGACTGAAGCTTTCTTT
-,TRBJ1-2,TRBV7-9,-,CASSLVGGNSYGYTF,TGTGCCAGCAGCTTAGTGGGGGGGAACTCCTATGGCTACACCTTC
-,TRBJ2-5,TRBV7-8,-,CASSFTIETQYF,TGTGCCAGCAGCTTTACTATAGAGACCCAGTACTTC
-,TRBJ1-2,TRBV14,-,CASSQGTLEYGHTF,TGTGCCAGCAGCCAAGGGACCCTCGAGTATGGCCACACCTTC
-,TRBJ1-4,TRBV2,-,CASRGEINEKLFF,TGTGCCAGCCGGGGTGAAATTAATGAAAAACTGTTTTTT
few,TRBJ2-5,TRBV27,TRBD2,CASSSGLAGVPYQETQYF,TGTGCCAGCAGTTCGGGACTAGCGGGAGTCCCTTACCAAGAGACCCAGTACTTC
-,TRBJ2-3,TRBV4-2,TRBD2,CASSHRSGSSDTQYF,TGTGCCAGCAGCCACCGAAGCGGGAGTTCAGATACGCAGTATTTT
-,TRBJ2-3,TRBV29-1,TRBD2,CSVEEASGGAQADTQYF,TGCAGCGTTGAAGAGGCTAGCGGGGGGGCACAGGCAGATACGCAGTATTTT
-,TRBJ1-5,TRBV7-8,-,CASSRAVRNQPQHF,TGTGCCAGCAGCCGGGCGGTGAGAAATCAGCCCCAGCATTTT
-,TRBJ2-3,TRBV7-2,TRBD2,CASSRTGASGGKMADTQYF,TGTGCCAGCAGCCGTACCGGGGCTAGCGGGGGGAAAATGGCAGATACGCAGTATTTT
-,TRBJ2-7,TRBV20-1,TRBD2,CSAGPDRVGLAGGSDEQYF,TGCAGTGCTGGGCCGGACAGGGTCGGTCTAGCGGGAGGCTCCGACGAGCAGTACTTC
-,TRBJ2-7,TRBV12-3/TRBV12-4,TRBD2,CASRLAGGPLYEQYF,TGTGCCAGCAGGTTAGCGGGAGGACCCCTCTACGAGCAGTACTTC
-,TRBJ2-5,TRBV3-1,TRBD2,CASSQGTSGRQQETQYF,TGTGCCAGCAGCCAAGGGACTAGCGGGAGGCAGCAAGAGACCCAGTACTTC
-,TRBJ2-3,TRBV7-9,-,CASSFGQYTDTQYF,TGTGCCAGCAGCTTCGGGCAGTACACAGATACGCAGTATTTT
-,TRBJ2-1,TRBV29-1,TRBD2,CSVEDRLRGIYSEQFF,TGCAGCGTTGAAGATCGGTTGCGGGGGATATACAGTGAGCAGTTCTTC
-,TRBJ1-5,TRBV6-5,TRBD1,CASREKGARNQPQHF,TGTGCCAGCAGAGAAAAGGGGGCACGAAATCAGCCCCAGCATTTT
-,TRBJ2-1,TRBV7-2,TRBD2,CASSLAASGRLSSYNEQFF,TGTGCCAGCAGCTTAGCGGCTAGCGGGAGGCTAAGCTCCTACAATGAGCAGTTCTTC
-,TRBJ2-3,TRBV20-1,TRBD2,CSVIPNAGASNTQYF,TGCAGTGTCATTCCCAATGCGGGAGCCAGTAATACGCAGTATTTT
few,TRBJ1-5,TRBV3-1,-,CASSQGRGQPQHF,TGTGCCAGCAGCCAAGGGAGAGGGCAGCCCCAGCATTTT
-,TRBJ2-5,TRBV27,-,CASSLRQSQETQYF,TGTGCCAGCAGTTTAAGGCAGAGCCAAGAGACCCAGTACTTC
few,TRBJ2-4,TRBV21-1,-,CASSKARTKNIQYF,TGTGCCAGCAGCAAGGCCCGAACCAAAAACATTCAGTACTTC
-,TRBJ2-5,TRBV11-2,TRBD2,CASSFGGGTQYF,TGTGCCAGCAGCTTCGGCGGGGGGACCCAGTACTTC
once,TRBJ1-2,TRBV3-1,TRBD1,CASSPGDRAGYTF,TGTGCCAGCAGCCCTGGGGACAGGGCAGGCTACACCTTC
few,TRBJ2-4,TRBV7-9,-,CASSLAGTKNIQYF,TGTGCCAGCAGCTTAGCAGGGACCAAAAACATTCAGTACTTC
many,TRBJ2-1,TRBV5-1,TRBD2,CASSLDGTSANEQFF,TGCGCCAGCAGCTTAGACGGGACTAGCGCTAATGAGCAGTTCTTC
few,TRBJ2-1,TRBV27,-,CASSWRGQTNEQFF,TGTGCCAGCAGTTGGAGGGGTCAGACAAATGAGCAGTTCTTC
-,TRBJ2-7,TRBV28,TRBD2,CAGRTSYNEQYF,TGTGCCGGGAGGACTAGCTACAATGAGCAGTACTTC
-,TRBJ1-5,TRBV6-1,TRBD1,CASSNRGRAATYSNQPQHF,TGTGCCAGCAGCAACAGGGGGCGGGCGGCCACCTATAGCAATCAGCCCCAGCATTTT
few,TRBJ2-7,TRBV29-1,-,CSVAEMRTDPWHEQYF,TGCAGCGTTGCCGAGATGAGGACGGATCCCTGGCACGAGCAGTACTTC
-,TRBJ2-6,TRBV6-1,-,CASSASPSSGANVLTF,TGTGCCAGCAGTGCCTCCCCGAGCTCTGGGGCCAACGTCCTGACTTTC